The source of this T cell receptor beta chain is a study of blood T cell repertoires in COVID-19. Turning to the study itself: T cells, B-cell-depleted T cells, or PBMCs supplied cDNA or gDNA.

Losses at the gene ends were 3 bases for V and 6 bases for J; bases not matched to a gene: 6. Germline V gene lookup returns CDR1 SGHRS and CDR2 YFSETQ. The CDR3 runs 13 residues. Sequenced by immunoSEQ multiplex PCR; TCRdb stores in-frame clones only, minus some. The table shows roughly 250,000 clones, with about 80% occurring only once. This clone was recorded a few times. Sequenced: peripheral blood. This TCR came from a woman aged 80 or over with acute or convalescent COVID-19. The genes are TRBV5-1 and TRBJ2-7; 7 bases agree with TRBD1. DNA of the CDR3: TGCGCCAGCAGCTCCCCGGACAGGCGCGAGCAGTACTTC. Its protein is CASSSPDRREQYF.